The T cell receptor (beta chain) under discussion was sequenced for a study of blood T cell repertoires in COVID-19. The V and J ends lost 5 bases and 2 bases respectively, with 15 bases between them. This CDR3 spans 14 amino acids. The germline CDR1 and CDR2 sequences are GTSNPN and SVGIG (reference sequence). Clones were sequenced by immunoSEQ multiplex PCR, and TCRdb holds only the in-frame ones, with some missing. This sample has about 150,000 clones, with around 91% found just once. The Seattle patients joined while their infection was active and were tracked longitudinally afterward. Sample: peripheral blood. This chain connects TRBV30 to TRBJ2-5; D is perhaps TRBD2 (5 bases). This sequence was found in a man aged 18 to 30 with COVID-19, enrolled during active disease. The CDR3 loop reads CAWGLRGLQETQYF. The CDR3 bases are TGTGCCTGGGGGCTCCGCGGGTTACAAGAGACCCAGTACTTC.